One and the same sample provided the 18 T cell receptor beta chains below, sequenced in a study of spatial heterogeneity in lung cancer. TCRdb redid the calling of the 5' RACE reads with MiXCR, one entry per CDR3 protein. The data hold about 23,000 distinct CDR3 sequences, with roughly 4.5% observed a single time. The sample's time point: sample taken at primary tumor resection. Without sorting, whole RNA was sequenced from tumor, nontumor lung or frozen PBMC. The source material was PBMCs, sampled at surgery. The source of these receptors is a male donor with early-stage non-small cell lung cancer.

This clonotype was observed at least ten times. The rearrangement joins TRBV19 to TRBJ1-2; no clear D gene. This CDR3 contains 11 residues. Germline CDR1 LNHDA, CDR2 SQIVND (reference sequence). The V end lost 5 bases, the J end lost 4 bases, and 5 bases lay between the germline ends. In nucleotides, the CDR3 is TGTGCCAGTAGTTTTGGCTATGGCTACACCTTC. Protein: CASSFGYGYTF.

This clonotype was recorded at least ten times. V and J are TRBV6-6 and TRBJ1-5; 9 bases align to TRBD1. After removal of 7 bases from V and 0 bases from J, the junction contained 13 bases not matched to a gene. CDR1 and CDR2 (germline): MNHNY, SVGAGI (reference sequence). This CDR3 comprises 18 residues. The CDR3 loop reads CASTLGQGTLNSNQPQHF. CDR3 DNA sequence: TGTGCCAGCACCCTCGGACAGGGGACACTAAATAGCAATCAGCCCCAGCATTTT.

This clonotype has at least ten counts. This chain connects TRBV11-2 to TRBJ2-5; 10 bases agree with TRBD2. This CDR3 contains 17 residues. The germline V gene encodes CDR1 SGHAT and CDR2 FQNNGV. J gave up 2 bases and V 2 bases, and 8 bases lay outside the gene matches. The CDR3 reads CASSLRLGLAEQETQYF. The CDR3 region has the DNA TGTGCCAGCAGCTTACGGCTCGGACTAGCGGAACAAGAGACCCAGTACTTC.

This clonotype was detected ten times or more. The chain combines TRBV7-2 with TRBJ1-4; D gene ambiguous. Germline CDR1 reads SGHTA; CDR2 reads FQGNSA. Trimming stripped 5 bases from V and 7 bases from J, with 14 bases between. This CDR3 has 14 amino acids. As DNA, the CDR3 is TGTGCCAGCAGCCAGTCGGGTGTGGGTGAAAAACTGTTTTTT. Protein sequence: CASSQSGVGEKLFF.

This clonotype was seen repeatedly, ten times or more. V usage is TRBV7-8 and J usage is TRBJ1-2; 9 positions match TRBD1. Trimming cost V 3 bases and J 8 bases; bases outside gene matches: 7. CDR1 SGHVS and CDR2 FQNEAQ come from the germline V gene. The length of the CDR3 is 14 residues. CDR3 sequence (DNA): TGTGCCAGCAGCTTGGGGGGACAGGGAGAAGGCTACACCTTC. Amino acids: CASSLGGQGEGYTF.

This clonotype has more than one count but fewer than ten. A much larger clone lies a single base off, so this may be a read error. The gene calls are TRBV6-5 and TRBJ1-2, with TRBD1 identical over 9 bases. The V and J ends lost 4 bases and 7 bases, in that order; junction bases with no gene match: 4. Germline V gives CDR1 MNHEY, CDR2 SVGAGI. The CDR3 length is 13 residues. For the CDR3, the DNA is TGTGCCAGCAGTTTAAAACAGGGGGCTGGCTACACCTTC. Translated: CASSLKQGAGYTF.

This clonotype was counted many times. CDR3 residues: CASSSSTSGKVDEQFF. The CDR3 bases are TGTGCCAGCAGTTCCTCGACTAGCGGCAAAGTGGATGAGCAGTTCTTC. This chain connects TRBV12-3 or TRBV12-4 to TRBJ2-1; TRBD2 matches 9 bases. The CDR3 contains 16 residues. J was trimmed by 8 bases and V by 4 bases; bases with no gene match: 12.

Many counts were recorded for this clonotype. The J gene is TRBJ2-7, the V gene TRBV3-1; tentatively, D is TRBD2 (6 bases). V was trimmed by 4 bases and J by 2 bases, leaving 9 bases between them. Germline CDR1 and CDR2: LGHDT and YNNKEL (reference sequence). CDR3 length: 13 residues. Here the CDR3 DNA reads TGTGCCAGCAGCCCTAGCGCCACCTACGAGCAGTACTTC. Translation: CASSPSATYEQYF.

This clonotype was recorded only once. Being one base from a much bigger clone, this may be a read error. The conserved phenylalanine or tryptophan normally closing the CDR3 is absent here, so this likely arose from a read error. As DNA, the CDR3 is TGTGCCAGCAGCCACGATGAGAGGGCCCACTATGGCTACACCCTC. The encoded protein is CASSHDERAHYGYTL. The rearrangement joins TRBV4-2 to TRBJ1-2; no clear D gene. Germline V gives CDR1 LGHNA, CDR2 YNFKEQ. V was trimmed by 3 bases and J by 3 bases, leaving 14 bases between them. The CDR3 is made up of 15 amino acids.

The chain carries TRBV6-2 or TRBV6-3 and TRBJ2-2, with TRBD1 matching over 9 bases. Germline trimming cut 3 bases from V and 7 bases from J; bases unmatched to any gene: 9. The CDR3 covers 16 residues. CDR1 and CDR2 (germline): MNHEY, SVGEGT. The CDR3 DNA is TGTGCCAGCAGTTATTCCGGGACAGGGTATATCGGGGAGCTGTTTTTT. Translating gives CASSYSGTGYIGELFF.

V is TRBV6-2 or TRBV6-3 and J is TRBJ2-3, with 7 bases identical to TRBD2. Looked up from germline, CDR1 is MNHEY and CDR2 is SVGEGT. The CDR3 length is 16 residues. V lost 7 bases and J lost 4; bases outside the gene matches: 14. The CDR3 sequence is CASIFFGDYQSDTQYF. The CDR3 DNA is TGTGCCAGCATTTTCTTTGGGGACTACCAATCAGATACGCAGTATTTT.

This clonotype is termed medium-sized. The chain couples TRBV7-2 to TRBJ2-3; TRBD2 agrees at 10 bases. CDR3 length equals 18 residues. Germline-derived CDR1 and CDR2 are SGHTA and FQGNSA. Trimming removed 3 bases from V and 0 bases from J; junction bases left unmatched: 9. This chain's CDR3 is CASSFPIQAGGSTDTQYF. CDR3 nucleotides: TGTGCCAGCAGCTTCCCGATTCAAGCGGGGGGGAGCACAGATACGCAGTATTTT.

This clonotype came up many times. The CDR3 sequence: CASSRQREGPYEQYF. The CDR3 nucleotides are TGTGCCAGCAGCCGTCAGCGGGAAGGGCCCTACGAGCAGTACTTC. The chain recombines TRBV3-1 with TRBJ2-7; 7 bases align to TRBD2. CDR1 LGHDT and CDR2 YNNKEL come from the germline V gene (reference sequence). J was trimmed by 2 bases and V by 4 bases; bases with no gene match: 8. CDR3 length: 15 residues.

This clonotype is labeled as medium-sized. The rearrangement uses TRBV12-3 or TRBV12-4 and TRBJ2-2; D is perhaps TRBD2 (6 bases). The CDR3 length is 13 residues. V was cut by 3 bases and J by 5 bases, with 7 bases left in between. The chain's CDR3 is CASSFGGTGELFF. The CDR3 DNA is TGTGCCAGCAGTTTCGGAGGGACCGGGGAGCTGTTTTTT.

This clonotype was counted only a few times. This chain uses TRBV9 with TRBJ2-3; 9 bases map to TRBD2. This CDR3 has 16 residues. CDR1 and CDR2 (germline): SGDLS, YYNGEE. J gave up 2 bases and V 0 bases, and 4 bases lay outside the gene matches. This chain's CDR3 is CASSVGERGVTDTQYF. The CDR3 nucleotides read TGTGCCAGCAGCGTAGGAGAGCGGGGGGTCACAGATACGCAGTATTTT. Full variable domain (outside the CDR3, taken from reference TRBV9 and TRBJ2-3): DSGVTQTPKHLITATGQRVTLRCSPRSGDLSVYWYQQSLDQGLQFLIQYYNGEERAKGNILERFSAQQFPDLHSELNLSSLELGDSALYFCASSVGERGVTDTQYFGPGTRLTVL.

The rearrangement joins TRBV5-4 to TRBJ1-1; D is uncertain. The CDR3 consists of 13 residues. The germline V and J ends were trimmed by 2 bases and 0 bases, with 5 bases remaining between them. Germline V lookup: CDR1 SGHNT, CDR2 YYREEE (reference sequence). The CDR3 DNA follows: TGTGCCAGCAGCTTCAGAATGAACACTGAAGCTTTCTTT. Translating it yields CASSFRMNTEAFF.

This chain joins TRBV19 and TRBJ1-1, with 7 bases that match TRBD1. Germline V gives CDR1 LNHDA, CDR2 SQIVND (reference sequence). The CDR3 contains 14 residues. Trimming removed 6 bases from V and 0 bases from J; junction bases left unmatched: 4. The CDR3 here is CASSGGQMNTEAFF. The CDR3 nucleotides are TGTGCCAGTAGCGGGGGACAGATGAACACTGAAGCTTTCTTT. Supplemented by reference TRBV19 and TRBJ1-1, the full variable domain reads DGGITQSPKYLFRKEGQNVTLSCEQNLNHDAMYWYRQDPGQGLRLIYYSQIVNDFQKGDIAEGYSVSREKKESFPLTVTSAQKNPTAFYLCASSGGQMNTEAFFGQGTRLTVV.

This clonotype counts as medium-sized. The chain links TRBV28 to TRBJ2-5, with D tentatively TRBD1 (6 bases). CDR1 MDHEN and CDR2 SYDVKM come from the germline V gene. The CDR3 runs to 15 residues. V was cut by 4 bases and J by 7 bases, with 19 bases left in between. The CDR3 is CASSYQGTSSGTQYF. The CDR3 DNA sequence: TGTGCCAGCAGTTACCAGGGGACCAGTTCGGGGACCCAGTACTTC.